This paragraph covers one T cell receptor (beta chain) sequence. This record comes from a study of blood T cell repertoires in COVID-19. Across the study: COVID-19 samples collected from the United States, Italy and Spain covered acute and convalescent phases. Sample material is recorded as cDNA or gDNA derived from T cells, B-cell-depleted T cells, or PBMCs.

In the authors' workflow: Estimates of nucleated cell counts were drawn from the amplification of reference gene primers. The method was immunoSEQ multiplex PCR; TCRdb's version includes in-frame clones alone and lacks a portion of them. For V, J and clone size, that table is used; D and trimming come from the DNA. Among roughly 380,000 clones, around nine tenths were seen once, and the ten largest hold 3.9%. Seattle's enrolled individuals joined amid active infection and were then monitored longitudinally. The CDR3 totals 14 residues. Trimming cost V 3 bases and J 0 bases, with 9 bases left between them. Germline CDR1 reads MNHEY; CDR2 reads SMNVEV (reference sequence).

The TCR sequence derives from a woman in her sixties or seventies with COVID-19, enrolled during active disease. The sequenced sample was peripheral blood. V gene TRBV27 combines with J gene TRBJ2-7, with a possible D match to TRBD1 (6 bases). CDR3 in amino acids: CASSLTGTSYEQYF. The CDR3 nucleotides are TGTGCCAGCAGTTTGACAGGCACCTCCTACGAGCAGTACTTC.